The 13 T cell receptor beta chains given below trace back to one sample, sequenced in a study of cytomegalovirus exposure and HLA in healthy donors. A multiplex PCR was run with 60 Vbeta primers and 13 Jbeta primers. The assay was immunoSEQ multiplex PCR, and TCRdb's table has in-frame clones only and misses some. Here the sample table reports about 40,000 clones. Sequencing input: PBMCs. The receptor source for this set is a male donor in good health and CMV-seronegative.

V is TRBV5-1 and J is TRBJ2-1; possibly TRBD1 for D (6 bases). V was trimmed by 0 bases and J by 9 bases, leaving 13 bases between them. Germline values: CDR1 SGHRS, CDR2 YFSETQ. This CDR3 spans 14 amino acids. The CDR3, as DNA: TGCGCCAGCAGCTTGGTTGGTGGGGGCGGTGAGCAGTTCTTC. This gives the protein CASSLVGGGGEQFF.

This chain connects TRBV19 to TRBJ1-1; TRBD1 matches at 9 bases. V lost 7 bases and J lost 6; bases outside the gene matches: 3. Per germline, CDR1 LNHDA and CDR2 SQIVND (reference sequence). The length of the CDR3 is 12 residues. The CDR3 DNA is TGTGCCAGTAAGGACAGGGGCGCTGAAGCTTTCTTT. Its protein product is CASKDRGAEAFF.

The chain carries TRBV7-3 and TRBJ1-1; D is possibly TRBD1 (5 bases). CDR3 size: 16 residues. Germline CDR1 SGHTA, CDR2 FQGTGA. Trimming left V 6 bases short and J 1 base short, with 18 bases between. The CDR3 DNA follows: TGTGCCAGCAGATTTCGGGACTTAGGACCGAACACTGAAGCTTTCTTT. Translating gives CASRFRDLGPNTEAFF.

This chain links TRBV9 with TRBJ2-5; 9 bases align to TRBD2. The CDR3 is made up of 15 amino acids. CDR1 and CDR2 from the germline V gene are SGDLS and YYNGEE. The ends lost 0 bases at V and 6 bases at J; junction bases unmatched: 6. The CDR3 DNA sequence: TGTGCCAGCAGCGTAGCAGCGGGGGGATCAAAGACCCAGTACTTC. This sequence encodes CASSVAAGGSKTQYF.

The rearrangement links TRBV28 to TRBJ1-3; D is uncertain. The ends were cut back, 1 base at V and 3 bases at J, with 16 bases in the middle. The CDR3 length is 17 residues. Germline V lookup: CDR1 MDHEN, CDR2 SYDVKM. The CDR3, as DNA: TGTGCCAGCAGTTTATTTGGGCCGGGGAAGGGTGGAAACACCATATATTTT. Its translation is CASSLFGPGKGGNTIYF.

The chain employs TRBV7-9 and TRBJ2-1, with D maybe TRBD1 (5 bases). The germline CDR1 and CDR2 sequences are SEHNR and FQNEAQ (reference sequence). The CDR3 covers 15 residues. With 1 base removed from V and 4 bases from J, the gap between germline ends came to 11 bases. This CDR3 is CASSLVDRPYNEQFF. The CDR3 bases are TGTGCCAGCAGCTTAGTCGACAGACCTTACAATGAGCAGTTCTTC.

V and J are TRBV5-5 and TRBJ1-1, with D unclear. The CDR3 length is 12 residues. Germline loops: CDR1 SGHKS, CDR2 YYEKEE (reference sequence). V was pared by 0 bases and J by 4 bases, with 4 bases between. The DNA of the CDR3 is TGTGCCAGCAGCTTGGGGAGCACTGAAGCTTTCTTT. It codes for CASSLGSTEAFF.

The chain uses TRBV11-2 and TRBJ2-2; weak D call: TRBD1 (6 bases). In germline, CDR1 is SGHAT, CDR2 FQNNGV. The ends were cut back, 5 bases at V and 5 bases at J, with 12 bases in the middle. The CDR3 loop spans 14 amino acids. CDR3 amino acids: CASSTWTATGELFF. CDR3 sequence (DNA): TGTGCCAGCAGCACTTGGACAGCTACCGGGGAGCTGTTTTTT.

This chain links TRBV29-1 with TRBJ2-7; possibly TRBD2 for D (6 bases). V lost 4 bases to trimming and J lost 2 bases, with 12 bases between them. Germline CDR1 is SQVTM and CDR2 is ANQGSEA. This CDR3 has 13 residues. CDR3 nucleotide sequence: TGCAGCGTTGTACGGGGGAACACCTACGAGCAGTACTTC. Its protein is CSVVRGNTYEQYF.

The CDR3 sequence is CSASIDEQFF. Written as DNA, the CDR3 is TGCAGTGCCAGTATTGATGAGCAGTTCTTC. This chain links TRBV20-1 with TRBJ2-1, with no clear D. Trimming shortened V by 6 bases and J by 8 bases, and 8 bases separated the two germline ends. Germline loops: CDR1 DFQATT, CDR2 SNEGSKA (reference sequence). The CDR3 totals 10 residues.

The J gene is TRBJ2-7, the V gene TRBV27, with TRBD1 identical over 8 bases. V was clipped by 4 bases and J by 3 bases; unmatched bases: 8. Germline CDR1 reads MNHEY; CDR2 reads SMNVEV (reference sequence). CDR3 length equals 15 residues. The CDR3 loop is CASSSGQGNFYEQYF. As DNA, the CDR3 is TGTGCCAGCAGTTCCGGACAGGGTAATTTCTACGAGCAGTACTTC.

The chain carries TRBV18 and TRBJ2-2; D may be TRBD1 (5 bases). There are 15 residues in the CDR3. Germline loops: CDR1 KGHSH, CDR2 LQKENI. The V gene lost 2 bases and the J gene lost 1 base, with 8 bases spanning the gap. Written as DNA, the CDR3 is TGTGCCAGCTCACCATCCGACAGGAACACCGGGGAGCTGTTTTTT. This gives the protein CASSPSDRNTGELFF.

Notes on this clone: A junction boundary mismatches the germline segment, possibly from a read error. This sequence joins TRBV5-1 and TRBJ1-2, with TRBD1 identical over 8 bases. CDR1 is SGHRS, CDR2 YFSETQ, per germline. The CDR3 totals 13 residues. The CDR3 reads CASNGQGGYDYTF. For the CDR3, the DNA is TGCGCCAGCAACGGACAGGGAGGCTATGACTACACCTTC.